This TCR beta chain was captured in a study of blood T cell repertoires in COVID-19. Study-level background: From T cells, B-cell-depleted T cells, or PBMCs came the material, which was cDNA or gDNA.

The protocol was immunoSEQ multiplex PCR, while the TCRdb copy is restricted to in-frame clones and leaves out a portion. The data hold 150,000 or so clones, with approximately 87% observed a single time. V lost 2 bases and J lost 4, with 12 bases in between. The CDR3 sequence is 14 residues long. Germline-derived CDR1 and CDR2 are SGDLS and YYNGEE. The genes are TRBV9 and TRBJ1-1; D not certain. The source of this sequence is a human donor in a cohort sampled during active COVID-19. The sequenced sample was peripheral blood. CDR3 amino acids: CASSVAGLSTEAFF. The CDR3 DNA follows: TGTGCCAGCAGCGTTGCAGGACTCTCCACTGAAGCTTTCTTT.